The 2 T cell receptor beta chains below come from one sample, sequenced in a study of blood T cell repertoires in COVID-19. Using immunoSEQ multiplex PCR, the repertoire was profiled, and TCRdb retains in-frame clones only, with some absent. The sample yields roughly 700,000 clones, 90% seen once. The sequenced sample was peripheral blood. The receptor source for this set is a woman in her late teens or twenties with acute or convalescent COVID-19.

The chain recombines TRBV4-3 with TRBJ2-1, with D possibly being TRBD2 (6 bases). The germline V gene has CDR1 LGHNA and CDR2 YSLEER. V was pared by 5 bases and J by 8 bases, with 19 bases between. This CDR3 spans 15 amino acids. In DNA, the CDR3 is TGCGCCAGCAGCAGAAACGCGGGGAGCGAATATGAGCAGTTCTTC. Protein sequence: CASSRNAGSEYEQFF.

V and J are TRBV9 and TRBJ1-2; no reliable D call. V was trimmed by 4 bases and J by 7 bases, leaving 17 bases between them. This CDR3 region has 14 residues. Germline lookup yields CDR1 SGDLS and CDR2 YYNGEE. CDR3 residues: CASSKTPSAGGYTF. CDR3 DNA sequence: TGTGCCAGCAGCAAAACACCATCGGCGGGTGGCTACACCTTC.